This TCR beta chain was captured in a study of cytotoxic CD8 clonotypes in ibrutinib-treated CLL. The overall study: Patients: eleven to twelve relapsed/refractory, fewer than 16 treatment-naive, 17 IGHV unmutated. The taking of response samples occurred after a median about 12 months of treatment, with a range of 6 to 36. Partial responders around 24, complete 2; about 12 progressed and roughly 14 stayed in remission by median roughly 5.5 years.

This table comes from immunoSEQ multiplex PCR, and its TCRdb copy is limited to in-frame clones, with some not included. The sample comprises some 10,000 clones, around 81% of which are singletons, and about 22% rests with the top ten. Study-wide results and limits: Clonality increased at ibrutinib response and stayed stable in sustained remission. At progression, however, it fell back toward baseline.

Germline CDR1 reads LNHDA; CDR2 reads SQIVND (reference sequence). Trimming removed 5 bases from V and 0 bases from J, with 8 bases in between. This CDR3 comprises 14 residues. In the case of this clone: Antigen specificity is unknown.

V gene TRBV19 combines with J gene TRBJ1-5; unclear D gene. This receptor was identified in a human donor with chronic lymphocytic leukemia. The source material was PBMCs, sampled at disease progression, from a patient treated with ibrutinib. The CDR3: CASSFAASNQPQHF. Here the CDR3 DNA reads TGTGCCAGTAGTTTCGCGGCTAGCAATCAGCCCCAGCATTTT.